This TCR beta chain is from a study of blood T cell repertoires in COVID-19. Study-wide context: Nucleic acid was either cDNA or gDNA, and it came from T cells, B-cell-depleted T cells, or PBMCs.

This CDR3 region has 16 residues. Germline V gene lookup returns CDR1 LGHNA and CDR2 YNFKEQ. Trimming shortened V by 3 bases and J by 0 bases, and 12 bases separated the two germline ends. Per the authors' pipeline: Cell counts per sample came from amplifying reference gene primers. Generated by immunoSEQ multiplex PCR, the TCRdb table keeps only in-frame clones and is missing some. V, J and clone size were drawn from that table, and D and trimming were deduced from the DNA. The table includes hundreds of thousands of clones, about 94% detected once. V usage is TRBV4-2 and J usage is TRBJ1-3; tentative D call: TRBD1 (5 bases). The sample consisted of peripheral blood. The TCR comes from a man aged 55 to 70 with COVID-19, enrolled during active disease. The CDR3 is CASSQGTGRSGNTIYF. CDR3 DNA sequence: TGTGCCAGCAGCCAGGGAACAGGCCGCTCTGGAAACACCATATATTTT.